Presented here are 29 T cell receptor beta chains from one specimen sequenced in a study of TET2 disruption in CD19-targeted CAR T cells. The assay was immunoSEQ multiplex PCR, and TCRdb's table has in-frame clones only and misses some. The ten most abundant clones cover 1.5% to 2% of a sample with under 30,000 clones. Noted treatment: autologous CTL019 cells: CD19 CAR with 4-1BB and CD3 zeta domains. These receptors have no known antigen. The sample in question was CD8- CAR+ T cells sorted from cultured blood T cells, obtained for CD19 CAR T cell therapy. Subset given: CD8-negative CAR-positive T cells from the infusion product. All receptors come from a man in his sixties or seventies with chronic lymphocytic leukemia.

Of note for this clone: The read comes to an end 3 residues before the CDR3 does, leaving the germline J gene to fill in the end. The chain recombines TRBV6-2 or TRBV6-3 with TRBJ2-7; 9 bases are a match to TRBD1. V gave up 7 bases and J gave up 4 bases; unmatched junction bases: 11. CDR3 length: 15 amino acids. CDR1 is MNHEY and CDR2 is SVGEGT in the germline V gene. The CDR3: CASIRTGTGIYEQYF. Incomplete CDR3 DNA: TGTGCCAGCATTCGAACCGGGACAGGGATTTACGAG.

The sequenced CDR3 bases are TGTGCCAGCAGAGATAGCGGGGGGCTTAACAATGAG. Its translation is CASRDSGGLNNE. The whole CDR3 protein reads CASRDSGGLNNEQFF. The chain has TRBV28 and TRBJ2-1; 10 nucleotides align to TRBD2. The read terminates 3 residues ahead of where the CDR3 ends, so the germline J gene completes it. V lost 6 bases to trimming and J lost 5 bases; unmatched junction nucleotides: 7. This CDR3 is 15 amino acids long. Germline V gives CDR1 MDHEN, CDR2 SYDVKM. The full variable domain, with the rest looked up from reference TRBV28 and TRBJ2-1, is DVKVTQSSRYLVKRTGEKVFLECVQDMDHENMFWYRQDPGLGLRLIYFSYDVKMKEKGDIPEGYSVSREKKERFSLILESASTNQTSMYLCASRDSGGLNNEQFFGPGTRLTVL.

On this clone: Read coverage stops 3 residues before the CDR3 terminus; the germline J gene supplies the remainder. The V call is TRBV18, the J call TRBJ1-2; D not certain. The germline CDR1 and CDR2 sequences are KGHSH and LQKENI. V was clipped by 2 bases and J by 0 bases, with 13 bases between them. CDR3 size: 16 residues. CDR3 bases read: TGTGCCAGCTCACCAAAAACGGTTCCTACTAACTATGGC. Its protein product is CASSPKTVPTNYG. The whole CDR3 region reads CASSPKTVPTNYGYTF. The full variable domain, in which reference TRBV18 and TRBJ1-2 provide the parts outside the CDR3, is NAGVMQNPRHLVRRRGQEARLRCSPMKGHSHVYWYRQLPEEGLKFMVYLQKENIIDESGMPKERFSAEFPKEGPSILRIQQVVRGDSAAYFCASSPKTVPTNYGYTFGSGTRLTVV.

As for this clone: The CDR3 end falls 3 residues outside the read, so it is completed with the germline J gene. The chain has TRBV5-1 and TRBJ2-4; 14 bases fit TRBD2. This CDR3 is 15 amino acids long. Germline values: CDR1 SGHRS, CDR2 YFSETQ. CDR3 DNA (partial): TGCGCCAGCAGCTTCGGGACTAGCGGGGGAGAGACT. The encoded protein is CASSFGTSGGET. The complete CDR3 protein is CASSFGTSGGETQYF.

A word on this clone: The missing CDR3 end, 3 residues past where the read stops, is filled in from the germline J gene. V and J are TRBV20-1 and TRBJ2-5; possible D gene TRBD2, 6 bases. Germline-derived CDR1 and CDR2 are DFQATT and SNEGSKA (reference sequence). This CDR3 contains 15 residues. V lost 3 bases and J lost 1, with 15 bases in between. The chain's CDR3 is CSARPPGVSQETQYF. The sequenced part of the CDR3 DNA is TGCAGTGCTAGGCCGCCGGGGGTGTCCCAAGAGACC.

Details on this clone: The CDR3 end is not reached by the read, which stops 3 residues before it; the germline J gene fills it in. The rearrangement links TRBV5-1 to TRBJ2-4; D is possibly TRBD2 (5 bases). The CDR3 totals 13 residues. Per the germline V gene, CDR1 is SGHRS and CDR2 is YFSETQ. The covered CDR3 bases are TGCGCCAGCATGAGGGTAGGCCAAGAGACT. It yields the protein CASMRVGQET. The full CDR3 is CASMRVGQETQYF.

A note on this clone: The read ends 3 residues before the CDR3 terminus; that terminus is restored from the germline J gene. V usage is TRBV7-8 and J usage is TRBJ2-2, with 7 bases aligning to TRBD2. The CDR3 sequence is 14 residues long. The germline V gene has CDR1 SGHVS and CDR2 FQNEAQ. The trim removed 4 bases at V and 3 bases at J, leaving 2 bases unmatched. The CDR3 sequence is CASSYTSDTGELFF. CDR3 DNA, as far as it was read: TGTGCCAGCAGCTATACTAGCGACACCGGGGAG. The full variable domain, its missing parts supplied by reference TRBV7-8 and TRBJ2-2, is GAGVSQSPRYKVAKRGQDVALRCDPISGHVSLFWYQQALGQGPEFLTYFQNEAQLDKSGLPSDRFFAERPEGSVSTLKIQRTQQEDSAVYLCASSYTSDTGELFFGEGSRLTVL.

Comment on this clone: The CDR3 end falls 3 residues outside the read, so it is completed with the germline J gene. This chain connects TRBV10-3 to TRBJ1-1, with TRBD1 matching over 10 bases. Germline CDR1 is ENHRY and CDR2 is SYGVKD. The CDR3 is 13 residues long. With V trimmed by 10 bases and J by 5 bases, 7 bases remained unmatched. CDR3: CASVGQGETEAFF. CDR3 DNA, as far as it was read: TGTGCCAGTGTAGGACAGGGGGAGACTGAA.

Concerning this clone itself: The sequence runs out 3 residues before the end of the CDR3; the remainder is reconstructed from the germline J gene. The chain employs TRBV19 and TRBJ2-2; perhaps TRBD1 as D (8 bases). The length of the CDR3 is 14 residues. Germline CDR1 and CDR2: LNHDA and SQIVND (reference sequence). Trimming removed 6 bases at V and 3 bases at J, with 11 bases between. CDR3 DNA, as far as it was read: TGTGCCAGTAGACAGGGGGGGGACACCGGGGAG. The encoded protein is CASRQGGDTGE. The CDR3 in its entirety is CASRQGGDTGELFF.

About this clone itself: The read ends 3 residues early relative to the CDR3; the germline J gene fills the gap. V is TRBV10-3 and J is TRBJ2-7, with TRBD1 matching 7 bases. Germline V gene data show CDR1 as ENHRY and CDR2 as SYGVKD. This CDR3 comprises 13 residues. The V segment lost 3 bases and the J segment 1 base; nucleotides outside the gene matches: 0. Here the CDR3 reads CAISDRGSYEQYF. The part of the CDR3 DNA that was read is TGTGCCATCAGTGACAGGGGGTCCTACGAG.

A note on this clone: The read halts 3 residues ahead of the CDR3 end, with the missing end drawn from the germline J gene. This chain links TRBV5-1 with TRBJ1-6, with D unclear. Trimming removed 0 bases from V and 7 bases from J, with 11 bases in between. In germline, CDR1 is SGHRS, CDR2 YFSETQ. The CDR3 has 15 residues. The part of the CDR3 DNA that was read is TGCGCCAGCAGCTTGGCGTCGGTCCTGAATTCACCC. It yields the protein CASSLASVLNSP. The whole CDR3 protein is CASSLASVLNSPLHF.

Concerning this clone itself: The sequenced fragment ends 3 residues before the CDR3 boundary, so the rest is inferred from the germline J gene. The V and J genes are TRBV5-4 and TRBJ1-4, with a weak D call TRBD1 (5 bases). V lost 1 base and J 7 bases, leaving 14 bases between the germline ends. Germline V gene sequence: CDR1 SGHNT, CDR2 YYREEE (reference sequence). The CDR3 sequence is 15 residues long. The sequenced CDR3 bases are TGTGCCAGCAGCTTGAAAGGGGCCCTGGGTGAAAAA. It specifies CASSLKGALGEK. The complete CDR3 protein is CASSLKGALGEKLFF.

For this clone: A junction boundary mismatches the germline segment, possibly from a read error. The CDR3 extends 3 residues past the end of the read, so its final part is completed from the germline J gene. This sample includes further DNA sequences coding for the same CDR3. V usage is TRBV29-1 and J usage is TRBJ1-3, with D tentatively TRBD1 (5 bases). The germline V gene has CDR1 SQVTM and CDR2 ANQGSEA. This CDR3 region has 14 residues. The CDR3 DNA, read in part, is TGCAGCGTTGAAGCTATCGGGGGTGGAAACACT. Translating it yields CSVEAIGGGNT. The entire CDR3 sequence reads CSVEAIGGGNTIYF.

A remark on this clone: The read comes to an end 3 residues before the CDR3 does, leaving the germline J gene to fill in the end. The sample has other DNA sequences that encode this CDR3 too. The chain joins TRBV7-4 to TRBJ1-2; weak D call: TRBD1 (6 bases). CDR3 length: 16 residues. The germline V gene encodes CDR1 SGHVT and CDR2 SQSDAQ. The DNA read from the CDR3 is TGTGCCAGCAGCTTCACAGGGCCTCAGAGCACAGATACA. Protein: CASSFTGPQSTDT. The whole CDR3 reads CASSFTGPQSTDTYTF.

Note on this clone: The CDR3 goes on 3 residues after the read ends, and that part is filled in from the germline J gene. The chain has TRBV20-1 and TRBJ2-5, with 12 bases identical to TRBD2. The CDR3 consists of 14 residues. The V and J ends lost 6 bases and 4 bases, in that order; junction bases with no gene match: 6. Germline CDR1 DFQATT, CDR2 SNEGSKA (reference sequence). Here the CDR3 reads CSAKTGLAGETQYF. The part of the CDR3 DNA that was read is TGCAGTGCAAAAACGGGACTAGCGGGAGAGACC.

Points on this clone: The read terminates 3 residues ahead of where the CDR3 ends, so the germline J gene completes it. This chain connects TRBV7-9 to TRBJ1-2; D call uncertain. The CDR3 is made up of 12 amino acids. Germline V gene sequence: CDR1 SEHNR, CDR2 FQNEAQ (reference sequence). With 6 bases removed from V and 0 bases from J, the gap between germline ends came to 5 bases. The CDR3 is CASSNTNYGYTF. Incomplete CDR3 DNA: TGTGCCAGCAGTAATACTAACTATGGC.

A word on this clone: The observed sequence ends 3 residues before the CDR3 terminus, with the missing tail filled in from the germline J gene. The rearrangement joins TRBV18 to TRBJ1-2, with 7 bases identical to TRBD1. CDR1 is KGHSH, CDR2 LQKENI, per germline. The CDR3 consists of 14 residues. The sequenced part of the CDR3 DNA is TGTGCCAGCTCACTCTCGGGACAGTCCTACGAC. Its translation: CASSLSGQSYD. From start to end, the CDR3 is CASSLSGQSYDYTF.

A word on this clone: The sequence runs out 3 residues before the end of the CDR3; the remainder is reconstructed from the germline J gene. The chain combines TRBV5-6 with TRBJ2-4; D might be TRBD1 (6 bases). The CDR3 length is 15 residues. Per germline, CDR1 SGHDT and CDR2 YYEEEE. The CDR3 DNA, read in part, is TGTGCCAGCAGCTTGGGGGATACAGGGAACTATGGT. Residues: CASSLGDTGNYG. The full CDR3 protein reads CASSLGDTGNYGQYF.

Regarding this clone: The DNA ends 3 residues before the CDR3 does, and the rest of the CDR3 is filled in from the germline J gene. The rearrangement uses TRBV7-2 and TRBJ2-3; a weak D match, TRBD2 (6 bases). CDR3 size: 14 residues. The germline gives CDR1 SGHTA, CDR2 FQGNSA. V lost 1 base and J 5 bases, leaving 10 bases between the germline ends. The CDR3: CASSLGLELDTQYF. Incomplete CDR3 DNA: TGTGCCAGCAGCTTAGGACTAGAGTTAGATACG.

On this clone: The sequenced fragment ends 3 residues before the CDR3 boundary, so the rest is inferred from the germline J gene. V is TRBV7-2 and J is TRBJ2-4; a possible D gene is TRBD1 (5 bases). The CDR3 is 14 amino acids. Germline-derived CDR1 and CDR2 are SGHTA and FQGNSA. The part of the CDR3 DNA that was read is TGTGCCAGCAGCCAAAATCAGGGATTTCAGCCT. It specifies CASSQNQGFQP. The complete CDR3 sequence is CASSQNQGFQPQYF.

In the case of this clone: The DNA ends 3 residues before the CDR3 does, and the rest of the CDR3 is filled in from the germline J gene. The rearrangement joins TRBV19 to TRBJ2-3; D is perhaps TRBD1 (5 bases). The germline V gene has CDR1 LNHDA and CDR2 SQIVND (reference sequence). V lost 5 bases and J lost 0, with 15 bases in between. The CDR3 spans 16 residues. The CDR3 DNA, read in part, is TGTGCCAGTAGTGGAGACAGCTCTCCTAGCACAGATACG. Translated, it gives CASSGDSSPSTDT. The whole CDR3 is CASSGDSSPSTDTQYF.

A remark on this clone: The read terminates 3 residues before the CDR3 end, so the remaining end is supplied by the germline J gene. The chain has TRBV15 and TRBJ2-5, with TRBD1 as a possible D gene (5 bases). CDR3 length: 15 residues. Germline CDR1 and CDR2: LNHNV and YYDKDF (reference sequence). V was clipped by 0 bases and J by 5 bases, with 13 bases between them. The sequenced CDR3 bases are TGTGCCACCAGCAGAGACAGGGTAGTAGTGGAGACC. Amino acids: CATSRDRVVVET. Given in full, the CDR3 is CATSRDRVVVETQYF.

Concerning this clone: Coverage ceases 3 residues before the CDR3 finishes, and the germline J gene fills in the end. This chain links TRBV10-3 with TRBJ2-3, with 9 bases fitting TRBD1. Germline lookup yields CDR1 ENHRY and CDR2 SYGVKD. The J segment lost 3 bases and the V segment lost 6 bases, leaving 4 bases of the junction unmatched. The length of the CDR3 is 14 residues. The CDR3: CAIRTGGLTDTQYF. Partial CDR3 DNA: TGTGCCATCAGGACAGGGGGTTTGACAGATACG.

A remark on this clone: The read halts 3 residues ahead of the CDR3 end, with the missing end drawn from the germline J gene. J is TRBJ2-7 and V is TRBV2, with a tentative D call TRBD1 (6 bases). Germline loops: CDR1 SNHLY, CDR2 FYNNEI. Trimming removed 6 bases at V and 2 bases at J, with 14 bases between. The CDR3 totals 14 residues. Incomplete CDR3 DNA: TGTGCCAGCAGAAGGCCGGCAGGGGCCTACGAG. This translates into CASRRPAGAYE. The whole CDR3 protein is CASRRPAGAYEQYF.

To note about this clone: From the germline J gene comes the end of the CDR3, since the read stops 3 residues before it. This chain joins TRBV20-1 and TRBJ2-4, with D possibly matching TRBD2 (6 bases). The CDR3 sequence is 12 residues long. Germline loops: CDR1 DFQATT, CDR2 SNEGSKA (reference sequence). The CDR3 loop is CSARHVGGGQYF. The sequenced CDR3 bases are TGCAGTGCTCGACACGTCGGGGGAGGT.

Note on this clone: The read ends 3 residues shy of where the CDR3 ends; the end is completed using the germline J gene. This sequence joins TRBV5-1 and TRBJ2-7; 8 positions agree with TRBD2. This CDR3 spans 13 amino acids. Germline V lookup: CDR1 SGHRS, CDR2 YFSETQ. The ends lost 3 bases at V and 3 bases at J; junction bases unmatched: 2. The sequenced CDR3 bases are TGCGCCAGCAGCTCCGGGACTAGCTACGAG. It is translated as CASSSGTSYE. The whole CDR3 protein is CASSSGTSYEQYF. Supplemented by reference TRBV5-1 and TRBJ2-7, the full variable domain reads KAGVTQTPRYLIKTRGQQVTLSCSPISGHRSVSWYQQTPGQGLQFLFEYFSETQRNKGNFPGRFSGRQFSNSRSEMNVSTLELGDSALYLCASSSGTSYEQYFGPGTRLTVT.

Worth noting for this clone: The DNA ends 3 residues before the CDR3 does, and the rest of the CDR3 is filled in from the germline J gene. The rearrangement links TRBV7-3 to TRBJ2-7, with D possibly TRBD2 on 7 matching bases. Deletions cut 5 bases from V and 1 base from J, with 18 bases between. Germline CDR1 SGHTA, CDR2 FQGTGA. This CDR3 contains 16 residues. CDR3 protein: CASSLSGGGVSYEQYF. The CDR3 DNA, read in part, is TGTGCCAGCAGCCTAAGTGGGGGGGGCGTTTCCTACGAG.

For this clone: Read sequence stops 3 residues before the CDR3 end, and the germline J gene provides the missing end. The V call is TRBV28, the J call TRBJ1-6, with 8 nucleotides matching TRBD1. V was clipped by 7 bases and J by 7 bases; unmatched bases: 12. CDR3 length: 16 residues. Per the germline V gene, CDR1 is MDHEN and CDR2 is SYDVKM. The CDR3 here is CASKSGGSLTNSPLHF. The sequenced part of the CDR3 DNA is TGTGCCAGCAAGTCAGGGGGCTCGCTAACCAATTCACCC.

Notes on this clone: The read comes to an end 3 residues before the CDR3 does, leaving the germline J gene to fill in the end. The chain couples TRBV20-1 to TRBJ1-2; perhaps TRBD1 as D (5 bases). CDR1 is DFQATT and CDR2 is SNEGSKA in the germline V gene (reference sequence). This CDR3 spans 13 amino acids. V was pared by 3 bases and J by 1 base, with 9 bases between. CDR3 sequence reads: CSASAGLNYGYTF. Partial CDR3 DNA: TGCAGTGCTAGCGCGGGACTTAACTATGGC.